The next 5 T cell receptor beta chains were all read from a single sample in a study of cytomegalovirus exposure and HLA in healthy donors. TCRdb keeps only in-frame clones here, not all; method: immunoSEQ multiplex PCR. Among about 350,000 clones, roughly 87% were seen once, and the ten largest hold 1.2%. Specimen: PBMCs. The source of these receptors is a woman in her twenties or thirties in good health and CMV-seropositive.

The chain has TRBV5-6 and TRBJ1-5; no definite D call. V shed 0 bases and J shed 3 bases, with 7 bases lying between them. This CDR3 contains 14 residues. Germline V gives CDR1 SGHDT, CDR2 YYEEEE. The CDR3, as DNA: TGTGCCAGCAGCTTGGGTTTCGCCAATCAGCCCCAGCATTTT. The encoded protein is CASSLGFANQPQHF.

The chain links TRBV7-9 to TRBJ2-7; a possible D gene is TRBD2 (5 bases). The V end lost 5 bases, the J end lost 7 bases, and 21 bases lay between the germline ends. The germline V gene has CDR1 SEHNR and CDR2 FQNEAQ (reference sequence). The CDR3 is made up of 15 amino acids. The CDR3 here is CASSLDPGIKLEQYF. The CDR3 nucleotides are TGTGCCAGCAGCCTTGACCCCGGGATCAAGCTAGAGCAGTACTTC.

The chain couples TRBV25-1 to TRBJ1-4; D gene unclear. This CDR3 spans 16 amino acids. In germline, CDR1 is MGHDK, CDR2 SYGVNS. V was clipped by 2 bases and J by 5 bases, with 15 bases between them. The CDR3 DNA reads TGTGCCAGCAGTGAACTCCGGGGTCCGTGGAATGAAAAACTGTTTTTT. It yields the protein CASSELRGPWNEKLFF.

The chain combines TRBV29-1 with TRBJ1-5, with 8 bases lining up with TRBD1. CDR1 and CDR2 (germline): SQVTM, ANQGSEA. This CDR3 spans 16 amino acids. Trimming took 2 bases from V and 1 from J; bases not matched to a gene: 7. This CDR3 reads CSVELPGGTSNQPQHF. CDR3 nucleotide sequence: TGCAGCGTTGAACTTCCAGGGGGCACAAGCAATCAGCCCCAGCATTTT. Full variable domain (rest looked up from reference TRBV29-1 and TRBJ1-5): SAVISQKPSRDICQRGTSLTIQCQVDSQVTMMFWYRQQPGQSLTLIATANQGSEATYESGFVIDKFPISRPNLTFSTLTVSNMSPEDSSIYLCSVELPGGTSNQPQHFGDGTRLSIL.

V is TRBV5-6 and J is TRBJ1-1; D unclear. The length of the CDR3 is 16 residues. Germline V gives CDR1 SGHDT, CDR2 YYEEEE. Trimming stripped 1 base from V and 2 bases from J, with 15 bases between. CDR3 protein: CASSLNGIYLNTEAFF. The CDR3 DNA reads TGTGCCAGCAGCTTGAACGGCATATACTTAAACACTGAAGCTTTCTTT.